These 18 T cell receptor beta chains came from one sample sequenced in a study of cytomegalovirus exposure and HLA in healthy donors. With 60 Vbeta and 13 Jbeta primers, the PCR was carried out. Profiled with immunoSEQ multiplex PCR; TCRdb holds only in-frame clones, not every one. The sample includes more than 150,000 clones, 70% to 80% of them seen just once. Material: PBMCs. The receptors were sampled from a man younger than 30 in good health and CMV-seronegative.

The chain joins TRBV27 to TRBJ1-4; D not resolved. The CDR3 is 14 residues long. CDR1 and CDR2 (germline): MNHEY, SMNVEV (reference sequence). The V and J ends lost 6 bases and 3 bases respectively, with 11 bases between them. Here the CDR3 DNA reads TGTGCCAGCAGAGCGGGGTGGTCTAATGAAAAACTGTTTTTT. Protein sequence: CASRAGWSNEKLFF.

The CDR3 bases are TGTGCCAGCAGCTCCTTGTTACCCGGTGCCGAGCAGTACTTC. This codes for CASSSLLPGAEQYF. V and J are TRBV7-3 and TRBJ2-7; D not certain. Trimming stripped 4 bases from V and 6 bases from J, with 16 bases between. The CDR3 covers 14 residues. Germline V gene lookup returns CDR1 SGHTA and CDR2 FQGTGA.

The rearrangement links TRBV7-9 to TRBJ2-7; tentative D call: TRBD2 (6 bases). The CDR3 spans 16 residues. V was clipped by 4 bases and J by 3 bases, with 19 bases between them. Germline V lookup: CDR1 SEHNR, CDR2 FQNEAQ (reference sequence). CDR3 sequence (DNA): TGTGCCAGCAGCTACCCGGCGGGACTCAGAAACTACGAGCAGTACTTC. This sequence encodes CASSYPAGLRNYEQYF.

This clone was recorded a few times. The chain combines TRBV7-2 with TRBJ1-1; tentatively, D is TRBD1 (5 bases). The CDR3 is made up of 18 amino acids. With 2 bases removed from V and 1 base from J, the gap between germline ends came to 20 bases. Per germline, CDR1 SGHTA and CDR2 FQGNSA. CDR3 DNA sequence: TGTGCCAGCAGCTTAAAGCCAAAGCGCGGGGCCAAGAACACTGAAGCTTTCTTT. Residues: CASSLKPKRGAKNTEAFF. Full variable domain (missing parts from reference TRBV7-2 and TRBJ1-1): GAGVSQSPSNKVTEKGKDVELRCDPISGHTALYWYRQSLGQGLEFLIYFQGNSAPDKSGLPSDRFSAERTGGSVSTLTIQRTQQEDSAVYLCASSLKPKRGAKNTEAFFGQGTRLTVV.

The V and J genes are TRBV30 and TRBJ2-3; TRBD1 is a possible D gene (6 bases). The CDR3 spans 15 residues. V lost 5 bases and J 0 bases, leaving 15 bases between the germline ends. CDR1 and CDR2 (germline): GTSNPN, SVGIG (reference sequence). The CDR3 here is CAWDRQVDSTDTQYF. The CDR3 DNA reads as TGTGCCTGGGATAGACAGGTCGATAGCACAGATACGCAGTATTTT.

The chain couples TRBV7-9 to TRBJ1-3; 7 bases are a match to TRBD1. This CDR3 comprises 16 residues. With 5 bases clipped from V and 0 bases from J, the junction kept 7 bases outside the gene matches. Germline V gene data show CDR1 as SEHNR and CDR2 as FQNEAQ (reference sequence). CDR3 coding DNA: TGTGCCAGCAGCACCGGACAGGACCACTCTGGAAACACCATATATTTT. Protein sequence: CASSTGQDHSGNTIYF.

J is TRBJ2-5 and V is TRBV7-3; 14 bases map to TRBD2. Germline V gene lookup returns CDR1 SGHTA and CDR2 FQGTGA. V dropped 6 bases and J dropped 2; count of bases not matched to a gene: 8. The CDR3 runs to 17 residues. As DNA, the CDR3 is TGTGCCAGCAGGCTGGGGACTAGCGGGAGTCCTCAAGAGACCCAGTACTTC. Protein sequence: CASRLGTSGSPQETQYF.

The chain employs TRBV27 and TRBJ1-4; 7 bases fit TRBD1. CDR3 length equals 17 residues. From germline, CDR1 is MNHEY and CDR2 SMNVEV (reference sequence). Trimming cost V 5 bases and J 6 bases; bases outside gene matches: 15. CDR3 nucleotide sequence: TGTGCCAGCAGTACCGCCCTACAACAGGGGACCTATGAAAAACTGTTTTTT. It translates to CASSTALQQGTYEKLFF.

V gene TRBV6-5 combines with J gene TRBJ2-7; a possible D gene is TRBD1 (5 bases). Trimming removed 0 bases at V and 1 base at J, with 7 bases between. This CDR3 has 14 residues. From germline, CDR1 is MNHEY and CDR2 SVGAGI. The CDR3 DNA follows: TGTGCCAGCAGTTACTCGAGACAGTCCTACGAGCAGTACTTC. Translation gives CASSYSRQSYEQYF.

Notes on this clone: The junction departs from the called germline gene at one end, perhaps through a read error. The V call is TRBV7-7, the J call TRBJ2-1, with TRBD2 as a possible D gene (5 bases). The CDR3 contains 14 residues. CDR1 and CDR2 from the germline V gene are SSHAT and FNYEAQ (reference sequence). The CDR3 region has the DNA TGTGCTAGCAGCTCCCTGGGTGGGAGCAATGAGCAGTTCTTC. Residues: CASSSLGGSNEQFF.

Concerning this clone: The junction does not match germline at one end; this may be a read error. The V call is TRBV7-9, the J call TRBJ2-2; 9 nucleotides line up with TRBD2. The CDR3 covers 18 residues. The germline V gene encodes CDR1 SEHNR and CDR2 FQNEAQ (reference sequence). The CDR3 sequence: CSSSSHSSLAGGPGELFF. CDR3 in DNA: TGTTCCAGCAGCTCCCATTCGTCCCTGGCGGGAGGGCCGGGGGAGCTGTTTTTT.

This clone was counted once. This chain links TRBV10-3 with TRBJ2-7; D possibly corresponds to TRBD1 (6 bases). This CDR3 is built from 14 residues. Germline V gene sequence: CDR1 ENHRY, CDR2 SYGVKD. V lost 0 bases, J lost 4 bases, and 10 bases lay in between. In nucleotides, the CDR3 is TGTGCCATCAGTGAGTCGTCCAGGGGTTACGAGCAGTACTTC. Translating it yields CAISESSRGYEQYF.

The chain links TRBV9 to TRBJ2-1, with 7 bases that match TRBD2. This CDR3 region has 15 residues. CDR1 is SGDLS and CDR2 is YYNGEE in the germline V gene. Trimming removed 3 bases from V and 6 bases from J; junction bases left unmatched: 9. The DNA for the CDR3 is TGTGCCAGCAGCGCAACCGGGACTACCTTCAATGAGCAGTTCTTC. It codes for CASSATGTTFNEQFF.

This chain joins TRBV10-3 and TRBJ1-6; D gene unclear. Trimming cost V 3 bases and J 6 bases, with 9 bases left between them. The CDR3 extends over 14 amino acids. CDR1 and CDR2 from the germline V gene are ENHRY and SYGVKD. The CDR3 DNA reads TGTGCCATCAGTGATGAGGCAGCTAATTCACCCCTCCACTTT. Translating it yields CAISDEAANSPLHF.

The chain carries TRBV6-5 and TRBJ1-6; 7 bases match TRBD1. Germline CDR1 and CDR2: MNHEY and SVGAGI. The V gene end was trimmed by 2 bases and the J gene end by 7 bases; junction bases not matched to a gene: 5. The CDR3 loop spans 15 amino acids. In DNA, the CDR3 is TGTGCCAGCAGTTACAGGGGACAGCTAAATTCACCCCTCCACTTT. This encodes CASSYRGQLNSPLHF.

The V and J genes are TRBV6-1 and TRBJ1-5; unclear D gene. This CDR3 has 15 amino acids. Trimming shortened V by 2 bases and J by 7 bases, and 15 bases separated the two germline ends. The germline V gene has CDR1 MNHNS and CDR2 SASEGT. The CDR3 loop is CASSESAAARQPQHF. The CDR3 nucleotides read TGTGCCAGCAGTGAAAGTGCGGCAGCGAGACAGCCCCAGCATTTT.

The J gene is TRBJ2-1, the V gene TRBV28; D remains ambiguous. Germline lookup yields CDR1 MDHEN and CDR2 SYDVKM. CDR3 length: 16 amino acids. The germline V and J ends were trimmed by 1 base and 0 bases, with 10 bases remaining between them. The chain's CDR3 is CASSLYPLSSYNEQFF. The CDR3, as DNA: TGTGCCAGCAGTTTATACCCCCTAAGCTCCTACAATGAGCAGTTCTTC.

The sample holds a few counts of this clone. This chain uses TRBV7-3 with TRBJ2-3, with D maybe TRBD2 (5 bases). Germline V CDR1 and CDR2: SGHTA, FQGTGA. V lost 4 bases to trimming and J lost 0 bases, with 17 bases between them. This CDR3 contains 17 residues. The CDR3 sequence: CASSSLARGTSTDTQYF. CDR3 bases: TGTGCCAGCAGCTCGCTCGCACGGGGAACTAGCACAGATACGCAGTATTTT.